This is a list of T cell receptor beta chains from one sample in a study of T cell repertoires in cytomegalovirus infection. TCRdb re-derived calls from the reads in MiXCR, one entry per CDR3 protein. The repertoire includes 35,000 to 55,000 distinct CDR3 sequences, roughly a fifth of them detected once, and about 55% sits in the top ten. Their recognized antigens are unknown. The sample consisted of CD8+ T cells from cultured PBMCs, taken from culture after CMV antigen stimulation. Receptors were obtained from a human donor in good health (CMV status not recorded). Some clones in this sample may be carry-over from other donors' samples. The CDR3 runs from the conserved cysteine through the conserved F or W. Each record gives: CDR3 length, D gene, V gene, clone size, J gene, CDR3 DNA, CDR3 protein. D genes are given only for firm matches. A row's size may be missing; if present it is once, few, many or a size class.

cdr3_length: 17
d_call: TRBD2
v_call: TRBV7-9
clone_size: few
j_call: TRBJ2-7
cdr3_nt: TGTGCCAGCAGCCCGCCTCCCGGGACTAGAGAGGATTACGAGCAGTACTTC
cdr3_aa: CASSPPPGTREDYEQYF

cdr3_length: 17
d_call: NA
v_call: TRBV15
clone_size: few
j_call: TRBJ1-4
cdr3_nt: TGTGCCACCAGCAGATCCCGGGCAGGGACTTTTAATGAAAAACTGTTTTTT
cdr3_aa: CATSRSRAGTFNEKLFF

cdr3_length: 14
d_call: TRBD1
v_call: TRBV7-9
clone_size: few
j_call: TRBJ2-7
cdr3_nt: TGTGCCAGCAACCCGGGGACAGGGATTTACGAGCAGTACTTC
cdr3_aa: CASNPGTGIYEQYF

cdr3_length: 14
d_call: TRBD2
v_call: TRBV11-2
clone_size: NA
j_call: TRBJ2-3
cdr3_nt: TGTGCCAGCACCACAACGGGGGGGCGGTATACGCAGTATTTT
cdr3_aa: CASTTTGGRYTQYF

cdr3_length: 11
d_call: NA
v_call: TRBV5-4
clone_size: many
j_call: TRBJ2-5
cdr3_nt: TGTGCCAGCAGCTTAATGGAGACCCAGTACTTC
cdr3_aa: CASSLMETQYF

cdr3_length: 15
d_call: TRBD2
v_call: TRBV6-5
clone_size: many
j_call: TRBJ2-1
cdr3_nt: TGTGCCAGCAGTACTAGCGGGAGTTCCTACAATGAGCAGTTCTTC
cdr3_aa: CASSTSGSSYNEQFF

cdr3_length: 13
d_call: NA
v_call: TRBV28
clone_size: many
j_call: TRBJ1-1
cdr3_nt: TGTGCCAGCAGTTTTACGAACTTCTTCGAAGCTTTCTTT
cdr3_aa: CASSFTNFFEAFF

cdr3_length: 13
d_call: NA
v_call: TRBV5-1
clone_size: many
j_call: TRBJ1-1
cdr3_nt: TGCGCCAGCAGCTTGGGGCGGAACACTGAAGCTTTCTTT
cdr3_aa: CASSLGRNTEAFF

cdr3_length: 18
d_call: NA
v_call: TRBV11-3
clone_size: few
j_call: TRBJ2-3
cdr3_nt: TGTGCCAGCAGCTTAGATCAAAGCGGTTTGGGGTCTGGAGATACGCAGTATTTT
cdr3_aa: CASSLDQSGLGSGDTQYF

cdr3_length: 15
d_call: TRBD1
v_call: TRBV27
clone_size: many
j_call: TRBJ1-2
cdr3_nt: TGTGCCAGCAGTTTAAGACAGGGAGGGTCGGATGGCTACACCTTC
cdr3_aa: CASSLRQGGSDGYTF

cdr3_length: 15
d_call: NA
v_call: TRBV11-2
clone_size: many
j_call: TRBJ1-5
cdr3_nt: TGTGCCAGCAGCTTAGGCAGCCTTAGCAATCAGCCCCAGCATTTT
cdr3_aa: CASSLGSLSNQPQHF

cdr3_length: 16
d_call: TRBD1
v_call: TRBV20-1
clone_size: NA
j_call: TRBJ1-1
cdr3_nt: TGCAGTGCTAGAGATCTCGACAGGGGAGCGAACACTGAAGCTTTCTTT
cdr3_aa: CSARDLDRGANTEAFF

cdr3_length: 12
d_call: NA
v_call: TRBV9
clone_size: NA
j_call: TRBJ2-2
cdr3_nt: TGTGCCAGCGGTGGTGGGCCCGGGGAGCTGTTTTTT
cdr3_aa: CASGGGPGELFF

cdr3_length: 14
d_call: TRBD1
v_call: TRBV27
clone_size: many
j_call: TRBJ2-5
cdr3_nt: TGTGCCAGCAGTTTTACAGACAGGGGGGAGACCCAGTACTTC
cdr3_aa: CASSFTDRGETQYF

cdr3_length: 14
d_call: TRBD2
v_call: TRBV28
clone_size: many
j_call: TRBJ2-1
cdr3_nt: TGTGCCAGCATCGAGCGGGGGGGCACTAATGAGCAGTTCTTC
cdr3_aa: CASIERGGTNEQFF

cdr3_length: 15
d_call: NA
v_call: TRBV3-1
clone_size: few
j_call: TRBJ2-5
cdr3_nt: TGTGCCAGCGATCATAGCTCCTTGCCCGAAGAGACCCAGTACTTC
cdr3_aa: CASDHSSLPEETQYF

cdr3_length: 18
d_call: TRBD2
v_call: TRBV11-3
clone_size: NA
j_call: TRBJ2-5
cdr3_nt: TGTGCCAGCAGCTCTTTTCCCCGGACTAGCGGGGGAGAAGAGACCCAGTACTTC
cdr3_aa: CASSSFPRTSGGEETQYF

cdr3_length: 16
d_call: NA
v_call: TRBV7-9
clone_size: many
j_call: TRBJ2-7
cdr3_nt: TGTGCCAGCAGCCCAACAGGCGCGGGGATAACCTACGAGCAGTACTTC
cdr3_aa: CASSPTGAGITYEQYF

cdr3_length: 13
d_call: NA
v_call: TRBV29-1
clone_size: many
j_call: TRBJ1-2
cdr3_nt: TGCAGCGTTGAAGATCAAGAAGGGCATGGCTACACCTTC
cdr3_aa: CSVEDQEGHGYTF

cdr3_length: 15
d_call: NA
v_call: TRBV5-1
clone_size: many
j_call: TRBJ2-1
cdr3_nt: TGCGCCAGCAGCTTGAAGACAGTTACCCACAATGAGCAGTTCTTC
cdr3_aa: CASSLKTVTHNEQFF

cdr3_length: 15
d_call: TRBD1
v_call: TRBV28
clone_size: few
j_call: TRBJ1-5
cdr3_nt: TGTGCCAGCAGTTTAGACAGGGAGAGCAATCAGCCCCAGCATTTT
cdr3_aa: CASSLDRESNQPQHF

cdr3_length: 16
d_call: NA
v_call: TRBV4-3
clone_size: many
j_call: TRBJ2-5
cdr3_nt: TGCGCCAGCAGCCAAGAAGCAACAGGGAGGAGGAAGACCCAGTACTTC
cdr3_aa: CASSQEATGRRKTQYF

cdr3_length: 13
d_call: NA
v_call: TRBV4-1
clone_size: medium-sized
j_call: TRBJ2-3
cdr3_nt: TGCGCCAGCAGCCAAGGGGGGGTAGATACGCAGTATTTT
cdr3_aa: CASSQGGVDTQYF

cdr3_length: 15
d_call: NA
v_call: TRBV19
clone_size: many
j_call: TRBJ1-2
cdr3_nt: TGTGCCAGTAGTATGTTGTTGGGCAGCCCTTATGGCTACACCTTC
cdr3_aa: CASSMLLGSPYGYTF

cdr3_length: 18
d_call: TRBD1
v_call: TRBV4-3
clone_size: few
j_call: TRBJ1-4
cdr3_nt: TGCGCCAGCAGCCAACCAACTTACAGGGGTGCAACTAATGAAAAACTGTTTTTT
cdr3_aa: CASSQPTYRGATNEKLFF

cdr3_length: 14
d_call: NA
v_call: TRBV19
clone_size: NA
j_call: TRBJ2-1
cdr3_nt: TGTGCCAGTAGTTTAGCGGTTATCTACAATGAGCAGTTCTTC
cdr3_aa: CASSLAVIYNEQFF

cdr3_length: 15
d_call: TRBD1
v_call: TRBV27
clone_size: many
j_call: TRBJ1-5
cdr3_nt: TGTGCCAGCAGTCCGGGGACAGCTAGCAATCAGCCCCAGCATTTT
cdr3_aa: CASSPGTASNQPQHF

cdr3_length: 13
d_call: TRBD1
v_call: TRBV12-3/TRBV12-4
clone_size: NA
j_call: TRBJ2-1
cdr3_nt: TGTGCCAGCAGCCCGACAGGGGGCATTGAGCAGTTCTTC
cdr3_aa: CASSPTGGIEQFF

cdr3_length: 16
d_call: TRBD2
v_call: TRBV20-1
clone_size: NA
j_call: TRBJ2-3
cdr3_nt: TGCAGTGCTAGTAAGCTAGCGGAGACTAGCACAGATACGCAGTATTTT
cdr3_aa: CSASKLAETSTDTQYF

cdr3_length: 15
d_call: NA
v_call: TRBV5-6
clone_size: NA
j_call: TRBJ2-7
cdr3_nt: TGTGCCAGCAGCTTGGGACAGTTAGGGGGCTACGAGCAGTACTTC
cdr3_aa: CASSLGQLGGYEQYF

cdr3_length: 13
d_call: TRBD1
v_call: TRBV7-6
clone_size: many
j_call: TRBJ2-5
cdr3_nt: TGTGCCAGCACCGCAGGGGGTCAACAGACCCAGTACTTC
cdr3_aa: CASTAGGQQTQYF

cdr3_length: 11
d_call: NA
v_call: TRBV6-1
clone_size: NA
j_call: TRBJ2-3
cdr3_nt: TGTGCCAGCACCGAGGGGGGCTCGCAGTATTTT
cdr3_aa: CASTEGGSQYF

cdr3_length: 14
d_call: TRBD2
v_call: TRBV4-3
clone_size: many
j_call: TRBJ2-7
cdr3_nt: TGCGCCAGCAGCCAAGATCCTAGCGGGGGGCTTGAATACTTC
cdr3_aa: CASSQDPSGGLEYF

cdr3_length: 18
d_call: TRBD2
v_call: TRBV11-2
clone_size: NA
j_call: TRBJ2-2
cdr3_nt: TGTGCCAGCAGCCCCAGACCGCAGTCTAGTGGGGGGGCCGGGGAGCTGTTTTTT
cdr3_aa: CASSPRPQSSGGAGELFF

cdr3_length: 13
d_call: NA
v_call: TRBV6-4
clone_size: NA
j_call: TRBJ2-1
cdr3_nt: TGTGCCAGCAGTGCCGGGGCAGGGTACGAGCAGTTCTTC
cdr3_aa: CASSAGAGYEQFF

cdr3_length: 15
d_call: TRBD2
v_call: TRBV20-1
clone_size: NA
j_call: TRBJ2-2
cdr3_nt: TGCAGTGCTCCACGGGGTAGCGGGGACACCGGGGAGCTGTTTTTT
cdr3_aa: CSAPRGSGDTGELFF

cdr3_length: 17
d_call: TRBD1
v_call: TRBV20-1
clone_size: few
j_call: TRBJ2-1
cdr3_nt: TGCAGTGCTAGAGACTTCCGGACAGGGAGCTCCTACAATGAGCAGTTCTTC
cdr3_aa: CSARDFRTGSSYNEQFF

cdr3_length: 16
d_call: TRBD2
v_call: TRBV20-1
clone_size: NA
j_call: TRBJ2-3
cdr3_nt: TGCAGTGCCTCCGAAGGCGGGAGCAAGAGCACAGATACGCAGTATTTT
cdr3_aa: CSASEGGSKSTDTQYF

cdr3_length: 15
d_call: NA
v_call: TRBV20-1
clone_size: NA
j_call: TRBJ1-4
cdr3_nt: TGCAGTGCTAGAGATAGGCCCTCTGCTAATGAAAAACTGTTTTTT
cdr3_aa: CSARDRPSANEKLFF

cdr3_length: 14
d_call: NA
v_call: TRBV12-3/TRBV12-4
clone_size: many
j_call: TRBJ1-1
cdr3_nt: TGTGCCAGCAGCCCGGCTCCGGGGGCGGGTGAAGCTTTCTTT
cdr3_aa: CASSPAPGAGEAFF

cdr3_length: 13
d_call: NA
v_call: TRBV24-1
clone_size: NA
j_call: TRBJ2-2
cdr3_nt: TGTGCCACCAGGACGGCGAACACCGGGGAGCTGTTTTTT
cdr3_aa: CATRTANTGELFF